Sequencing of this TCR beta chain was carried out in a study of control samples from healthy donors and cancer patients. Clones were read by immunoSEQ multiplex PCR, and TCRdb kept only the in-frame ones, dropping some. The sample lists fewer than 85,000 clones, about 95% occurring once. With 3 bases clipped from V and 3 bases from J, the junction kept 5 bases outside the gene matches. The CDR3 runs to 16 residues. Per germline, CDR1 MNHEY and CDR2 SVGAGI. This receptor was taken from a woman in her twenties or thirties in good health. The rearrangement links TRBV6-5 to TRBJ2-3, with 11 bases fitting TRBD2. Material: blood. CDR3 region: CASSYTSGGRTDTQYF. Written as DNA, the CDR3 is TGTGCCAGCAGTTATACTAGCGGGGGTAGGACAGATACGCAGTATTTT.